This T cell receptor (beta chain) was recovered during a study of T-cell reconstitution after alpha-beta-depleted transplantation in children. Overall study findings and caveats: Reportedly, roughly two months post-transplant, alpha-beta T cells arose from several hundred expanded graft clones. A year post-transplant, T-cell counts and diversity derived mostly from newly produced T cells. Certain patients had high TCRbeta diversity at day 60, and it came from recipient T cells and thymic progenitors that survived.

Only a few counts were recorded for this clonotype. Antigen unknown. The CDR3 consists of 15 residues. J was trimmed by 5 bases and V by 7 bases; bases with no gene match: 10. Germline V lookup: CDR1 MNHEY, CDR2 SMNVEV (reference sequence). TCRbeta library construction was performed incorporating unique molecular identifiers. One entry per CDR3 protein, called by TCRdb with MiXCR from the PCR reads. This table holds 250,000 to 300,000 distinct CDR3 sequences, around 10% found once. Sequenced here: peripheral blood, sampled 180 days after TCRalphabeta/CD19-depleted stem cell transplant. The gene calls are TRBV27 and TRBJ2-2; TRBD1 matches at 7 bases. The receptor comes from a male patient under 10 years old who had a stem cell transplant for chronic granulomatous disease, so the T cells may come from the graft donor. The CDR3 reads CASTQQGIRTGELFF. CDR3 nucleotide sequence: TGTGCCAGCACCCAACAGGGGATAAGAACCGGGGAGCTGTTTTTT.